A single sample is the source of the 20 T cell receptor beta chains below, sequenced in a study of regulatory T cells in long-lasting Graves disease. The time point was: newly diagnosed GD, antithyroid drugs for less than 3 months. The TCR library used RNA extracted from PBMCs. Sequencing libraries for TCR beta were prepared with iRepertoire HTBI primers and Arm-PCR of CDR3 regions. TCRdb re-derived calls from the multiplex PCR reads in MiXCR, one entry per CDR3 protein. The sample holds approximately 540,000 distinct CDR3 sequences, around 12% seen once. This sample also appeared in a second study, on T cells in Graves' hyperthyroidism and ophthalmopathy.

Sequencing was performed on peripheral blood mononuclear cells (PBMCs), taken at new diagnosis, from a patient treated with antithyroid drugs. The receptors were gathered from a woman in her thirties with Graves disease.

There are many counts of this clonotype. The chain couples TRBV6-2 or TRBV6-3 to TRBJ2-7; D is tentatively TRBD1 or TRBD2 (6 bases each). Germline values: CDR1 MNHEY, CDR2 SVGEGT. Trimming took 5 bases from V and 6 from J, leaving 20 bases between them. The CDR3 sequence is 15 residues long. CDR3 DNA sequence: TGTGCCAGCAGTGAAGGCGGGACACCTGAGATCGAGCAGTACTTC. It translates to CASSEGGTPEIEQYF.

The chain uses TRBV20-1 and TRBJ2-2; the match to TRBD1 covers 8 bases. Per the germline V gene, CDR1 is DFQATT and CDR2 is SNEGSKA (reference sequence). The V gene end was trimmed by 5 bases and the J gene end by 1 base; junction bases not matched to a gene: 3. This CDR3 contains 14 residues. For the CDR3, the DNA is TGCAGTGCTTTAGGGACAGGGAACACCGGGGAGCTGTTTTTT. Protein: CSALGTGNTGELFF.

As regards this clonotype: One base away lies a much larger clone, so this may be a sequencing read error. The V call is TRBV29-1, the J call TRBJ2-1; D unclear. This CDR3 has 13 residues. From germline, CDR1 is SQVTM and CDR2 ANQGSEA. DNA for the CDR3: TGCAGCGTTGAAGATCACTGGGCCAATGATCAGTTCTTC. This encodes CSVEDHWANDQFF.

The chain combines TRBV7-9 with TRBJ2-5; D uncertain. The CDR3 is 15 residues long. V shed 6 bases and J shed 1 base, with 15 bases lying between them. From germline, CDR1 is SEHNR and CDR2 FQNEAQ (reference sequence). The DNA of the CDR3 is TGTGCCAGCAGTGGACCCATAACCTTCCAAGAGACCCAGTACTTC. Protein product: CASSGPITFQETQYF.

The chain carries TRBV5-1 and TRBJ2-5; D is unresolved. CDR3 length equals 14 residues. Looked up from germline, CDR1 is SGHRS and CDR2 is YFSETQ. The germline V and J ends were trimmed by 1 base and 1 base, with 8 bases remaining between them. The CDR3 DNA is TGCGCCAGCAGCTTGTTGATGGGCCAAGAGACCCAGTACTTC. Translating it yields CASSLLMGQETQYF.

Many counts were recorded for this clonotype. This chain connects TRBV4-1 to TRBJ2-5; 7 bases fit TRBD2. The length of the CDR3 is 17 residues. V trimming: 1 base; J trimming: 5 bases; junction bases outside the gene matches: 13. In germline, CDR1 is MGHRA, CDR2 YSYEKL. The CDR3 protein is CASSQARREAPPETQYF. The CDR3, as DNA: TGCGCCAGCAGCCAAGCTCGTCGGGAGGCCCCTCCGGAGACCCAGTACTTC.

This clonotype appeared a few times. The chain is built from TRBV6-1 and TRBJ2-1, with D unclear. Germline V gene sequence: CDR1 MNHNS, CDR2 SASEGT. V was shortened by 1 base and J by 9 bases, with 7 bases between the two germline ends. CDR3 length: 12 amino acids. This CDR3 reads CASSEGGREQFF. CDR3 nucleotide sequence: TGTGCCAGCAGTGAAGGGGGTCGTGAGCAGTTCTTC.

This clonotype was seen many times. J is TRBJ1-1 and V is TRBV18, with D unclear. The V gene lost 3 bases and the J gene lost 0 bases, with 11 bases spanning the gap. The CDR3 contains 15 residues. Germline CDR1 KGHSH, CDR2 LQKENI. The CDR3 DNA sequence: TGTGCCAGCTCACCGGGGATGCACTTGAACACTGAAGCTTTCTTT. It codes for CASSPGMHLNTEAFF.

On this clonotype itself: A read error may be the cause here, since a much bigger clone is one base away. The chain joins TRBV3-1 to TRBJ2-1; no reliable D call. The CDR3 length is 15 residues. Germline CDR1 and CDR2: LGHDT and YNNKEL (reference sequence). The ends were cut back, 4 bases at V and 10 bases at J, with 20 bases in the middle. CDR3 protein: CASSRPTMGSYEQFF. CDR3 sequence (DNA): TGTGCCAGCAGCCGTCCTACTATGGGCTCCTACGAGCAGTTCTTC.

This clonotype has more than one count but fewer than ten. CDR3 in DNA: TGTGCCAGCACCGTAGCTAGGCAGGGTTTTAGACGGAGGTACAATGAGCAGTTCTTC. Residues: CASTVARQGFRRRYNEQFF. The chain recombines TRBV28 with TRBJ2-1; D could derive from TRBD1 or TRBD2 (5 bases each). The CDR3 covers 19 residues. Trimming removed 7 bases from V and 4 bases from J, with 29 bases in between. Per germline, CDR1 MDHEN and CDR2 SYDVKM. Variable domain in full (rest from reference TRBV28 and TRBJ2-1): DVKVTQSSRYLVKRTGEKVFLECVQDMDHENMFWYRQDPGLGLRLIYFSYDVKMKEKGDIPEGYSVSREKKERFSLILESASTNQTSMYLCASTVARQGFRRRYNEQFFGPGTRLTVL.

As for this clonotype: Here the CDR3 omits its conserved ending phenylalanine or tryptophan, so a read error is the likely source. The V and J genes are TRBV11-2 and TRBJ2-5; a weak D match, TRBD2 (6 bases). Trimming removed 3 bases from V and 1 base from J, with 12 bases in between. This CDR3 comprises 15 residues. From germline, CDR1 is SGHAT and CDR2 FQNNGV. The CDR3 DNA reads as TGTGCCAGCAGCTTTCTAGCGAGAATCCAAGAGACCCAGTACCTC. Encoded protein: CASSFLARIQETQYL.

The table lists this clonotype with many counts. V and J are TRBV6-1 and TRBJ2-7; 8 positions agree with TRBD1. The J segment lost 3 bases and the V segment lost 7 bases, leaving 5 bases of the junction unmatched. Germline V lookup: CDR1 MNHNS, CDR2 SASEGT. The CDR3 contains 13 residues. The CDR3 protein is CASIRTGSYEQYF. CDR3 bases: TGTGCCAGCATCCGGACAGGGAGCTACGAGCAGTACTTC.

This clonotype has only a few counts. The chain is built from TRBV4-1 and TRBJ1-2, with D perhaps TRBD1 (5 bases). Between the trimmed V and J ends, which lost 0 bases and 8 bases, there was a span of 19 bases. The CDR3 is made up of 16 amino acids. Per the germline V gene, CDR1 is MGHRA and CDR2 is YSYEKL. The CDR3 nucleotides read TGCGCCAGCAGCCAAGAAGGGAATGGGGGAGCATGGGGCTACACCTTC. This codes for CASSQEGNGGAWGYTF.

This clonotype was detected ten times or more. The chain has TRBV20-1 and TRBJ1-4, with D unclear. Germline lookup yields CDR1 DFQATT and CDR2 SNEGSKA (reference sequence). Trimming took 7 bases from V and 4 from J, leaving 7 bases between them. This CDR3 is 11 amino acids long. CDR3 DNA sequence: TGCAGTGTCCACGGTAATGAAAAACTGTTTTTT. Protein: CSVHGNEKLFF.

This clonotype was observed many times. The CDR3 sequence is CASSPNDSGYGYTF. The CDR3 bases are TGTGCCAGCTCACCAAATGACTCGGGGTATGGCTACACCTTC. V usage is TRBV18 and J usage is TRBJ1-2; no firm D call. Trimming took 2 bases from V and 5 from J, leaving 12 bases between them. The CDR3 consists of 14 residues. From germline, CDR1 is KGHSH and CDR2 LQKENI.

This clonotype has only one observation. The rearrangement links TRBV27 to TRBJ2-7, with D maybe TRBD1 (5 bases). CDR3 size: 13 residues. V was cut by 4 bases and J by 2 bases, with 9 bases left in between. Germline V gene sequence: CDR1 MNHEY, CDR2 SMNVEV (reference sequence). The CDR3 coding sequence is TGTGCCAGCAGTTGGATAGGGGCCTACGAGCAGTACTTC. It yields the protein CASSWIGAYEQYF.

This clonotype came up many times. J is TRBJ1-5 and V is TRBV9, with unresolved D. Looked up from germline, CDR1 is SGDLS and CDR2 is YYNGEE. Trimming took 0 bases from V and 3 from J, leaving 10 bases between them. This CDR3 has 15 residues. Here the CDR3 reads CASSVDQAHNQPQHF. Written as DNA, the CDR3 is TGTGCCAGCAGCGTAGACCAGGCACACAATCAGCCCCAGCATTTT. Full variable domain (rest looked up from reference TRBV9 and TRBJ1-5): DSGVTQTPKHLITATGQRVTLRCSPRSGDLSVYWYQQSLDQGLQFLIQYYNGEERAKGNILERFSAQQFPDLHSELNLSSLELGDSALYFCASSVDQAHNQPQHFGDGTRLSIL.

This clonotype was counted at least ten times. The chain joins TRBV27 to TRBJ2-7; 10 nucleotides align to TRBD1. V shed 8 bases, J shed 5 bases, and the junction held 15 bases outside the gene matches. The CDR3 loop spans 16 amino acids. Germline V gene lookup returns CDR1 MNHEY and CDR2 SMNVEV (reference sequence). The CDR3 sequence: CASGPGQGFRWDEQYF. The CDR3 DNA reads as TGTGCCAGCGGCCCGGGACAGGGGTTTAGGTGGGACGAGCAGTACTTC.

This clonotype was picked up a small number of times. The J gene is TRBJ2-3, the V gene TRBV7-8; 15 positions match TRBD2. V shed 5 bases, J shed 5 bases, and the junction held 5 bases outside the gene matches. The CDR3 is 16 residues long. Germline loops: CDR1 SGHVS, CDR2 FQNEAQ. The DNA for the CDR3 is TGTGCCAGCAGCCAGGGACTAGCGGGAGGAGGAGATACGCAGTATTTT. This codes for CASSQGLAGGGDTQYF.

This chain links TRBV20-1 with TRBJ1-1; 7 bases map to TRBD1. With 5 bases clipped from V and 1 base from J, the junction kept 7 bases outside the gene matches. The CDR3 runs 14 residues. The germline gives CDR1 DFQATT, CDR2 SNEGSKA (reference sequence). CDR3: CSAWTGDQNTEAFF. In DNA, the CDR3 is TGCAGTGCTTGGACAGGAGACCAGAACACTGAAGCTTTCTTT.